Given below is one T cell receptor (beta chain) in context. Its binding antigen is unknown. Base qualities are missing; no much larger clone stands one base away. Non-adjacent lung tissue from the same patient, taken as far from the tumour as possible and at least 3 cm away, was used for the normal lung samples. Frozen aliquots of unsorted single-cell suspensions were used for genomic DNA extraction with the QIAamp DNA kit. Tissues were received within 2 hours of resection and processed immediately into single-cell suspensions. Tissue was mechanically dissociated and enzymatically digested with DNase I, collagenase I and hyaluronidase for approximately 30 minutes at 37 °C, then filtered and RBC-lysed. This sample is drawn from a study of immune cell composition in non-small cell lung cancer (dated by TCRdb to about 2017). For context, the study as a whole: Histologic subtype, mostly lung adenocarcinoma or squamous cell carcinoma, was determined with H&E together with p63, CK5, Napsin A and TTF-1 immunohistochemistry. Using Adaptive Biotechnologies, the researchers ran TCR-beta sequencing on 34 paired NSCLC tumour and non-adjacent lung specimens, along with 26 tumour-only specimens. Several tumour specimens with TCR-beta data were rare histological subtypes and were excluded from the subtype comparisons. Supplementary cohort #1 consisted of 10 lung adenocarcinoma cases with paired tumour/lung TCR-beta sequencing and with TIL populations generated to assess tumour reactivity.

A two-step multiplex PCR amplified TCR-beta CDR3 regions from genomic DNA, and the second step of the PCR added Illumina-compatible adaptors. TCR-beta immunosequencing was performed on an Illumina platform as a commercial immunoSEQ service. The authors processed their data as follows. Repertoires were summarised as Top 10 Clones, the percentage of T-cell templates from the ten most frequent sequences, and productive clonality. Values for productive clonality spanned 0 to 1, where a value of 1 indicated a monoclonal population. Tumour-associated clones, identified using log10 scatter plots, were defined as sequences that made up at least 0.1% of tumour T-cell templates and were not found in the matched non-adjacent lung. Student's t-tests were used for two-group comparisons, ANOVA was used for stages, and linear regression was used for relationships, with analyses conducted in GraphPad Prism7 and R. Not all clones reach the TCRdb copy of this immuneACCESS table, which keeps in-frame sequences only. Checked studies attribute under half of the gap to unresolved V genes and leave the rest unexplained. The V and J calls and the clone size are those of that table, but D and trimming were determined from the DNA. In this sample the table shows some 3,000 clones, around three quarters of which occur a single time. The ten largest clones take up about 25% of the sample.

The germline V gene gives CDR1 as SGDLS and CDR2 as YYNGEE. Unmatched junction bases come to 9, with V trimmed by 0 bases and J by 3 bases. Measured from the cysteine to the phenylalanine, the CDR3 is 17 residues long. Only CDR3 DNA remains: 51 bases, in frame from the first base. Findings and caveats that apply to the study as a whole: Tumour-associated clones >0.5% occurred in nearly half of NSCLC cases: approximately 33% of adenocarcinomas versus 75% of squamous carcinomas. Smoking pack-years did not significantly correlate with tumour TCR-beta clonality. The reactivity cohort included only around ten cases, and whether tumour-reactive clones share sequences with the dominant in vivo tumour-associated clones was not shown. In 10 adenocarcinoma cases, maximal tumour-associated clone frequency correlated strongly with TIL tumour reactivity, whereas overall clonality did not.

The TCR comes from a human donor with non-small cell lung cancer. This chain joins TRBV9 to TRBJ2-3, and TRBD2 aligns with 8 junction nucleotides. What was sequenced was non-adjacent lung tissue. CDR3 region: CASSVGIDSGRTDTQYF. The sequenced DNA: TGTGCCAGCAGCGTAGGAATAGACAGCGGGAGAACAGATACGCAGTATTTT.